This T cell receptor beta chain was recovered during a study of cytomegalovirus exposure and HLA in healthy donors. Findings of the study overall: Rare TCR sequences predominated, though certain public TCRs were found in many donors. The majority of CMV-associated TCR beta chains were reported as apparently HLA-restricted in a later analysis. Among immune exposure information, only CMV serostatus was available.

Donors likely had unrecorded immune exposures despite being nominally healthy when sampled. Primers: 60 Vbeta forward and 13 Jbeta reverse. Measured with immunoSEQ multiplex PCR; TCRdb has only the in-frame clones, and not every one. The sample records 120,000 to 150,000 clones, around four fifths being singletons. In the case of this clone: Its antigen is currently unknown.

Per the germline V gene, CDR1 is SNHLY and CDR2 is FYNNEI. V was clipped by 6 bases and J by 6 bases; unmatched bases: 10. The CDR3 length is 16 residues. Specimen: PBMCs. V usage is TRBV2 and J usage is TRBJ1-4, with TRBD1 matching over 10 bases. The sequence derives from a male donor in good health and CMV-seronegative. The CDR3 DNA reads TGTGCCAGCAGGTTGGGGTCTGGGACAGGGGATGAAAAACTGTTTTTT. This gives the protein CASRLGSGTGDEKLFF.